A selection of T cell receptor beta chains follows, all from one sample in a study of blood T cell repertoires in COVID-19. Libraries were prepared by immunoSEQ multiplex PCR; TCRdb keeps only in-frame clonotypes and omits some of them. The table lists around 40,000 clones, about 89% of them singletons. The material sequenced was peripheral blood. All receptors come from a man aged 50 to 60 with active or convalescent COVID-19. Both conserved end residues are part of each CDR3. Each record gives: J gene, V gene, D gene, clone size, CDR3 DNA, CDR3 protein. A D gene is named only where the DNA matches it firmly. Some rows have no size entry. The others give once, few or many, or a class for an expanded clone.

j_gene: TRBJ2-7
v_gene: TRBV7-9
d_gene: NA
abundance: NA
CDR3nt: TGTGCCAGCAGCCATCCATGGGGGGGACAGGTGGTCTTC
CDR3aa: CASSHPWGGQVVF

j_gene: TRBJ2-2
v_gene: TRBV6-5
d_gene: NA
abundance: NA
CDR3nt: TGTGCCAGCAGTTACGGGCAGGCGAACACCGGGGAGCTGTTTTTT
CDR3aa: CASSYGQANTGELFF

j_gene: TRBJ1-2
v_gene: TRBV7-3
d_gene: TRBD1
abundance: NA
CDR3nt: TGTGCCAGCAGCGTACCGGGACAGGATGGCTACACCTTC
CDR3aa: CASSVPGQDGYTF

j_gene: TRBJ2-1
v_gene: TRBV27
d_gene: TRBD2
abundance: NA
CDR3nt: TGTGCCAGCAGATCGATAGCGGGGGGGCGCAAACCCTATGAGCAGTTCTTC
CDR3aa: CASRSIAGGRKPYEQFF

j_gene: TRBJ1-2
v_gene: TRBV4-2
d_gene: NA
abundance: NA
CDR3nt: TGTGCCAGCAGCTCGCCGGGCTATGGCTACACCTTC
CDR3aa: CASSSPGYGYTF

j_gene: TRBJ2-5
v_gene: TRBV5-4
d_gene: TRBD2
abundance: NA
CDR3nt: TGTGCCAGCAGCATAGGGACTAGCGTAGAGACCCAGTACTTC
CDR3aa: CASSIGTSVETQYF

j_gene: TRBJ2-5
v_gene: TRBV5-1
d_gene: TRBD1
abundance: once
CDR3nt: TGCGCCAGCAGTCCGACCGGGACAGGGGGCTTGGAGACCCAGTACTTC
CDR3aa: CASSPTGTGGLETQYF

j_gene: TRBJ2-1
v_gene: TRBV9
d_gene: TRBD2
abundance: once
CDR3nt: TGTGCCAGCAGCGTAGCTAGCGGGACCTACAATGAGCAGTTCTTC
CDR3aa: CASSVASGTYNEQFF

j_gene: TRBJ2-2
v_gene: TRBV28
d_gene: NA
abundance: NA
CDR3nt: TGTGCCAGCAGTCTTCCGGGAGACCCAACCCTATTGACCGGGGAGCTGTTTTTT
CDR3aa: CASSLPGDPTLLTGELFF

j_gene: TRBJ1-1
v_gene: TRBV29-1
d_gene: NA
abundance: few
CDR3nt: TGCAGCGTTGAAGTGGGGCGGTACACTGAAGCTTTCTTT
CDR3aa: CSVEVGRYTEAFF

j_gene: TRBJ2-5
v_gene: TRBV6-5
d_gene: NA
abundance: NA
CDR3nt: TGTGCCAGCGGACCGACAGCCCGCCGGACCCAGTACTTC
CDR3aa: CASGPTARRTQYF

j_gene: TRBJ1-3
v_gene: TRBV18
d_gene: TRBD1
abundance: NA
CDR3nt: TGTGCCAGCTCACCTCTGGGACAGGGTTCGCCTGGAAACACCATATATTTT
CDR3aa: CASSPLGQGSPGNTIYF

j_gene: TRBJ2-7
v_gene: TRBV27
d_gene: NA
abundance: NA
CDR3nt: TGTGCCAGCAGTCCGACTAGATCCTACGAGCAGTACTTC
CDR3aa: CASSPTRSYEQYF

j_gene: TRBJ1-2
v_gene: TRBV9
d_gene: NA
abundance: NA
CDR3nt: TGTGCCAGCGGAGAAAACTATGGCTACACCTTC
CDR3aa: CASGENYGYTF

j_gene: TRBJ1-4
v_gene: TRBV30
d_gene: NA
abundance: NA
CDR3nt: TGTGCCTGGAGTCGCGCACCAACGGTCGAAAAACTGTTTTTT
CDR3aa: CAWSRAPTVEKLFF

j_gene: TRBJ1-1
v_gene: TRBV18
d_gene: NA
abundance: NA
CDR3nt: TGTGCCAGCTCAGCCGGAATGAGGCACACTGAAGCTTTCTTT
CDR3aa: CASSAGMRHTEAFF

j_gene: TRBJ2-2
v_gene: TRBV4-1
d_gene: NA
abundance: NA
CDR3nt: TGCGCCAGCAGCCTCTTGAGAGTCGCGAACACCGGGGAGCTGTTTTTT
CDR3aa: CASSLLRVANTGELFF

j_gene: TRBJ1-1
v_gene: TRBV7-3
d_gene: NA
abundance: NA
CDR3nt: TGTGCCAGCAGCTTAAGGGAGGGGAACACTGAAGCTTTCTTT
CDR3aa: CASSLREGNTEAFF

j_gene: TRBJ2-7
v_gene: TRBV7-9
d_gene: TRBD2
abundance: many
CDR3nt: TGTGCCAGCAGCTCGGGACTAGCGGGAAGCGAGCAGTACTTC
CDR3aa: CASSSGLAGSEQYF

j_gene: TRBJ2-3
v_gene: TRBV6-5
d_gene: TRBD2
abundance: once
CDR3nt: TGTGCCAGCAGTTTGGGGGGGTTTAGCACAGATACGCAGTATTTT
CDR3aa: CASSLGGFSTDTQYF

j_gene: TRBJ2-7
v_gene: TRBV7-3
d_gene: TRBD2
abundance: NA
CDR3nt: TGTGCCAGCAGTCCCGGGACTAGCGGGTACGAGCAGTACTTC
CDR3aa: CASSPGTSGYEQYF

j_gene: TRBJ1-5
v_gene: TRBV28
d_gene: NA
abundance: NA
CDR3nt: TGTGCCAGCAGTACCGCCGTGGACAGTAAGTTGGGGCAGCCCCAGCATTTT
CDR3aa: CASSTAVDSKLGQPQHF

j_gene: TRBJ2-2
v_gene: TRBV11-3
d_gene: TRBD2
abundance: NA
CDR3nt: TGTGCCAGCAGCTCAGCGGGGGGGTTTTCCGGGGAGCTGTTTTTT
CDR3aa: CASSSAGGFSGELFF

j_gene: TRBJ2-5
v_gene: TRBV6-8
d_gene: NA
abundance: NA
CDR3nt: TGTGCCAGCAGTACAGGACAGTCCCAAGAGACCCAGTACTTC
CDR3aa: CASSTGQSQETQYF

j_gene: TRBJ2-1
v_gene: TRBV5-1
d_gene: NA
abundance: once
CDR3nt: TGCGCCAGCAGCTTTGGCGGGATCTCCTACAATGAGCAGTTCTTC
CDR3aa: CASSFGGISYNEQFF

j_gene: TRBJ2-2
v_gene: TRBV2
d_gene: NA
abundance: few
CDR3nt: TGTGCCAGCAGTGGCGACTCCTGGAACGGGGAGCTGTTTTTT
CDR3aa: CASSGDSWNGELFF

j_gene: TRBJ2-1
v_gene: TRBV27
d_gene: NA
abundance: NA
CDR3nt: TGTGCCAGCAGTTTGTCCGGCGGATTTTACAATGAGCAGTTCTTC
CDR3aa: CASSLSGGFYNEQFF

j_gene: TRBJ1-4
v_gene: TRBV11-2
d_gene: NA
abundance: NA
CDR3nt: TGTGCCAGCAGCTTCTGGGGGCTTGAAGAAAAACTGTTTTTT
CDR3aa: CASSFWGLEEKLFF

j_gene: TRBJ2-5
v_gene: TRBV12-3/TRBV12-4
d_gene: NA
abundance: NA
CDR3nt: TGTGCCAGCAGTTTTATAGTTGAGACCCAGTACTTC
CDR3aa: CASSFIVETQYF

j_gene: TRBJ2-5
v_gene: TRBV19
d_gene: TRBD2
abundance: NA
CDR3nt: TGTGCCAGTAGACCGGGACTAGCGGGGGGGCTTGGGGAGACCCAGTACTTC
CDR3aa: CASRPGLAGGLGETQYF

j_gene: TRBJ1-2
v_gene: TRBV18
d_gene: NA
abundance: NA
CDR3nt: TGTGCCAGCTCACCCCCCTCCGGGGGGGCTAACTATGGCTACACCTTC
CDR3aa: CASSPPSGGANYGYTF

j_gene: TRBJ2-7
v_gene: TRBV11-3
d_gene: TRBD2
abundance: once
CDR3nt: TGTGCCAGCAGCTTAGGGACTAGCGGGACAAACGAGCAGTACTTC
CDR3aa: CASSLGTSGTNEQYF

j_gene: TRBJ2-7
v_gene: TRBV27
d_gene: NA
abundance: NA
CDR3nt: TGTGCCAGCAGTCCCCCTAGGGGTGGCGAGCAGTACTTC
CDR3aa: CASSPPRGGEQYF